This paragraph covers one T cell receptor (beta chain) sequence. The antigen remains unidentified. PCR involved 60 Vbeta and 13 Jbeta primers. Produced via immunoSEQ multiplex PCR; TCRdb's table is partial and in-frame only. The sample includes under 200,000 clones, around 80% of them seen just once. The trim removed 2 bases at V and 2 bases at J, leaving 10 bases unmatched. Germline values: CDR1 MNHEY, CDR2 SMNVEV (reference sequence). This CDR3 has 18 residues. The data were obtained in a study of cytomegalovirus exposure and HLA in healthy donors. Study conclusions and caveats: A later analysis linked a missense variant in DCLRE1C to the trimming of TCR beta V and J genes. Some highly shared sequence variants likely arose as a pipeline artifact.

V and J are TRBV27 and TRBJ2-3; 10 bases match TRBD2. The sample was PBMCs. This receptor was identified in a woman in her 50s in good health and CMV-seropositive. CDR3 bases: TGTGCCAGCAGTTTACTATACCCCGGGACTAGCGACACAGATACGCAGTATTTT. Amino acids: CASSLLYPGTSDTDTQYF.